This TCR beta chain was sequenced for a study of T cell repertoires in cytomegalovirus infection. The CDR3 is 12 residues long. Trimming removed 5 bases from V and 9 bases from J, with 13 bases in between. Looked up from germline, CDR1 is SNHLY and CDR2 is FYNNEI. TCRdb reprocessed the reads via MiXCR and lists one record per CDR3 protein. The sample lists fewer than 550,000 distinct CDR3 sequences; about 11% were seen once. The chain recombines TRBV2 with TRBJ2-5, with D maybe TRBD2 (5 bases). This receptor was taken from a human donor in good health (CMV status not recorded). Some clones in this sample may be carry-over from other donors' samples. The specimen was PBMCs. CDR3 in amino acids: CASSSLEAPQYF. CDR3 DNA sequence: TGTGCCAGCAGTTCCCTGGAGGCCCCCCAGTACTTC. Filled out from reference TRBV2 and TRBJ2-5, the complete variable domain reads EPEVTQTPSHQVTQMGQEVILRCVPISNHLYFYWYRQILGQKVEFLVSFYNNEISEKSEIFDDQFSVERPDGSNFTLKIRSTKLEDSAMYFCASSSLEAPQYFGPGTRLLVL.